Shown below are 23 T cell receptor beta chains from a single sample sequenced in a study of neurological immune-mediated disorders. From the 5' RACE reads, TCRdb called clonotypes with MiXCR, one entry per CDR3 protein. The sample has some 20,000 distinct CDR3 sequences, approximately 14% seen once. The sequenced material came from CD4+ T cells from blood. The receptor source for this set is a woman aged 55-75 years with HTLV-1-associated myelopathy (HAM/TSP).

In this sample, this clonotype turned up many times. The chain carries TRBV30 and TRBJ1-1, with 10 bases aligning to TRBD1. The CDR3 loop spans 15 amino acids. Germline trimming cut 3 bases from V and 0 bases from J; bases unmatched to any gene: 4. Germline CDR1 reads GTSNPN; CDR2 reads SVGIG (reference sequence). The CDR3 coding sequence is TGTGCCTGGAGGGGGGACAGGGGATTGAACACTGAAGCTTTCTTT. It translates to CAWRGDRGLNTEAFF.

CDR3 protein: CSARAGTSGATYEQYF. The CDR3 DNA reads as TGCAGTGCTAGAGCCGGGACTAGCGGGGCTACCTACGAGCAGTACTTC. This sequence joins TRBV20-1 and TRBJ2-7, with 13 nucleotides matching TRBD2. CDR3 length: 16 residues. Germline assignment: CDR1 DFQATT and CDR2 SNEGSKA (reference sequence). J was trimmed by 2 bases and V by 1 base; bases with no gene match: 5.

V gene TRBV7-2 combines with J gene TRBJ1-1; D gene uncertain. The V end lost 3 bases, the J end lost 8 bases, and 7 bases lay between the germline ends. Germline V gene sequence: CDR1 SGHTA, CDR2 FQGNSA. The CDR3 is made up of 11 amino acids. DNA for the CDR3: TGTGCCAGCAGCTTGGCTGAGGAAGCTTTCTTT. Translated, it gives CASSLAEEAFF.

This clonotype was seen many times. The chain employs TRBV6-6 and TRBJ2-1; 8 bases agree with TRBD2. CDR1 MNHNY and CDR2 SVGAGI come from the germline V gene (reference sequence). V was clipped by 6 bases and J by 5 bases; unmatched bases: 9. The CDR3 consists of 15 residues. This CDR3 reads CASRPSGRENNEQFF. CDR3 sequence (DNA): TGTGCCAGCAGGCCAAGCGGGAGAGAGAACAATGAGCAGTTCTTC.

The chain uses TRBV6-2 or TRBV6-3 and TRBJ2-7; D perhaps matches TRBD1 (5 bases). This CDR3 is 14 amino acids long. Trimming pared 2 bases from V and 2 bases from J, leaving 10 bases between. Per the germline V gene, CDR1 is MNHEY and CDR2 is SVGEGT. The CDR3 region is CASSYRQGAYEQYF. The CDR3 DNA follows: TGTGCCAGCAGTTACAGACAAGGGGCCTACGAGCAGTACTTC.

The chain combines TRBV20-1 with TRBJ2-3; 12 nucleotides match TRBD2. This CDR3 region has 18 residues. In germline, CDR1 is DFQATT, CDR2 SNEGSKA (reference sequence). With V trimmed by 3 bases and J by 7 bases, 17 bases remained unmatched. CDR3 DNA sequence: TGCAGTGCTAGGGGTGTCCTGCTAGCGGGGGGGCTCAGGAATACGCAGTATTTT. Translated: CSARGVLLAGGLRNTQYF.

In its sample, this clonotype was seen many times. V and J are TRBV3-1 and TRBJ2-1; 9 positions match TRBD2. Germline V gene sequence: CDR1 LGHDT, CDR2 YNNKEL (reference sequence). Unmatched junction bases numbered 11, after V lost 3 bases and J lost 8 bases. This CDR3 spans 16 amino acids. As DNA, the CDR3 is TGTGCCAGCAGCCATCTCAAGAGGCGGGGGGGGCATGAGCAGTTCTTC. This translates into CASSHLKRRGGHEQFF.

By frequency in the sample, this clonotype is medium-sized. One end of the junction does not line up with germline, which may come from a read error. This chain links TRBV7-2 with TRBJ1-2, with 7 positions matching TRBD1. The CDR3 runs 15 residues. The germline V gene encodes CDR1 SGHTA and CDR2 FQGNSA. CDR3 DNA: TGTGCCAGCAGCTTAGTGGGACAGCTCAACTATGTCTACACCTTC. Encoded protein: CASSLVGQLNYVYTF.

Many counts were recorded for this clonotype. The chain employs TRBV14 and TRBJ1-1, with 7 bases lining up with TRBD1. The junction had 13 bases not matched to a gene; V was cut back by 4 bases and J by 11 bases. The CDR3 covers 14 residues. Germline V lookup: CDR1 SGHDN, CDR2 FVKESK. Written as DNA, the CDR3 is TGTGCCAGCAGCCGAGGACAGGAGGCCTTTGGGGCTTTCTTT. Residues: CASSRGQEAFGAFF. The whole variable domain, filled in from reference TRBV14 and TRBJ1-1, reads EAGVTQFPSHSVIEKGQTVTLRCDPISGHDNLYWYRRVMGKEIKFLLHFVKESKQDESGMPNNRFLAERTGGTYSTLKVQPAELEDSGVYFCASSRGQEAFGAFFGQGTRLTVV.

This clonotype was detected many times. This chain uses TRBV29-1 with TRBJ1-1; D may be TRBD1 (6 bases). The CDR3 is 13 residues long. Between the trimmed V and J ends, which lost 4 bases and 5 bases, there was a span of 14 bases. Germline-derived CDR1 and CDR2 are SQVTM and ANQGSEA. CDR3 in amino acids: CSVGKGGRTEAFF. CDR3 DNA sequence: TGCAGCGTTGGAAAGGGGGGCCGGACTGAAGCTTTCTTT.

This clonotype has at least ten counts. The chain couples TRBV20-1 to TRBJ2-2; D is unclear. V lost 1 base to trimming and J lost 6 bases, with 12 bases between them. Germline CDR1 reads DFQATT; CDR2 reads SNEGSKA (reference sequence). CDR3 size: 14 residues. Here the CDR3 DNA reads TGCAGTGCTAGAGTTGACTTTCCCGCCGGGGAGCTGTTTTTT. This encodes CSARVDFPAGELFF.

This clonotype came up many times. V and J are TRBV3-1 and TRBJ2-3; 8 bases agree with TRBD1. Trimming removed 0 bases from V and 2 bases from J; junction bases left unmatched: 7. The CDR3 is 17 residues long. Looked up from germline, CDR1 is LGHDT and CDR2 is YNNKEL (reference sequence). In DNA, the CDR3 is TGTGCCAGCAGCCAAGAACCCGACAGGGGCTTCACAGATACGCAGTATTTT. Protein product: CASSQEPDRGFTDTQYF.

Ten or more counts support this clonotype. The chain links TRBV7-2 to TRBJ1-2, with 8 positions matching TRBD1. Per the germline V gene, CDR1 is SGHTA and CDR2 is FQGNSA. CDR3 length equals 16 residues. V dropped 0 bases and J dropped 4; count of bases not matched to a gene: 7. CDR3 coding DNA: TGTGCCAGCAGCTTAGCGTTTCAGGGGGCTTTCTATGGCTACACCTTC. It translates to CASSLAFQGAFYGYTF. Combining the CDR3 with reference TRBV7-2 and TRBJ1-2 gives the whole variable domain GAGVSQSPSNKVTEKGKDVELRCDPISGHTALYWYRQSLGQGLEFLIYFQGNSAPDKSGLPSDRFSAERTGGSVSTLTIQRTQQEDSAVYLCASSLAFQGAFYGYTFGSGTRLTVV.

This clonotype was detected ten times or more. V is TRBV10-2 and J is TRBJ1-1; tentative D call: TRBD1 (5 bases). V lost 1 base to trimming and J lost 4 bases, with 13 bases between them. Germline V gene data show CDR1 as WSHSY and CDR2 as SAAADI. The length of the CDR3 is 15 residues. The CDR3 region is CASSEWGPMGTEAFF. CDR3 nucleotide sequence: TGCGCCAGCAGTGAGTGGGGACCTATGGGCACTGAAGCTTTCTTT.

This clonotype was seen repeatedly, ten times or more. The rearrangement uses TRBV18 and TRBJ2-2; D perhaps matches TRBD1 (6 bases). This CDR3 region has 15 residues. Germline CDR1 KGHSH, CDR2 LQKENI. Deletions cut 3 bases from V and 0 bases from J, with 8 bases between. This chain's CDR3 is CASSPGQANTGELFF. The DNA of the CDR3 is TGTGCCAGCTCACCGGGACAAGCGAACACCGGGGAGCTGTTTTTT.

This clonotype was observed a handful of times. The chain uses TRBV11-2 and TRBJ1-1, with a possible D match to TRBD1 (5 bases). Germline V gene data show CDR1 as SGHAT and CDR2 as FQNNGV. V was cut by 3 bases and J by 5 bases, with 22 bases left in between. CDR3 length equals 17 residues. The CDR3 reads CASSLFRAGTYVTEAFF. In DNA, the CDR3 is TGTGCCAGCAGCTTGTTTAGGGCAGGGACTTATGTAACTGAAGCTTTCTTT.

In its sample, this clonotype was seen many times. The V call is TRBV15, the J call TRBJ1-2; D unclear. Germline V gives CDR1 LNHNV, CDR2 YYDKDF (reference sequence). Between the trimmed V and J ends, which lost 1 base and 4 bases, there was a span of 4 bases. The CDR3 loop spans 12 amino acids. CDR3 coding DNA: TGTGCCACCAGCAGAGGCAGCTATGGCTACACCTTC. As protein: CATSRGSYGYTF.

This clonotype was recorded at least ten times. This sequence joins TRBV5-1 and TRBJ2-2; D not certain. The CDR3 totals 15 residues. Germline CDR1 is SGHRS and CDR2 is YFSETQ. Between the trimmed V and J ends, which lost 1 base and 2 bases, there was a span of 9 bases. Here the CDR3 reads CASSLSGVNTGELFF. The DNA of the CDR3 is TGCGCCAGCAGCTTGTCTGGGGTTAACACCGGGGAGCTGTTTTTT.

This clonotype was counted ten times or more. CDR3 bases: TGTGCCAGCAGCACGGGGGAAGGACTAGCGGGGGGATATCGCACAGATACGCAGTATTTT. This gives the protein CASSTGEGLAGGYRTDTQYF. The chain recombines TRBV7-2 with TRBJ2-3; 14 positions match TRBD2. The CDR3 is 20 residues long. Germline CDR1 and CDR2: SGHTA and FQGNSA. J was trimmed by 1 base and V by 5 bases; bases with no gene match: 14.

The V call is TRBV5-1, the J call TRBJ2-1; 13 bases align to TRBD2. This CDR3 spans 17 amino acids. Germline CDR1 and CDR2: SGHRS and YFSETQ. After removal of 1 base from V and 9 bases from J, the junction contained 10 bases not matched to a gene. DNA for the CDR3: TGCGCCAGCAGCTTGCACCCGACTAGCGGGAGGTTCGGTGAGCAGTTCTTC. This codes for CASSLHPTSGRFGEQFF.

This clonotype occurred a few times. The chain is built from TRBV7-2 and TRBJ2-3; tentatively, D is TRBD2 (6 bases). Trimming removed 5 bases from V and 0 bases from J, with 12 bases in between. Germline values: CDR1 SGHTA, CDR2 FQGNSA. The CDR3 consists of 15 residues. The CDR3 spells CASSRLGFSTDTQYF. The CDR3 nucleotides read TGTGCCAGCAGCCGACTAGGGTTTAGCACAGATACGCAGTATTTT.

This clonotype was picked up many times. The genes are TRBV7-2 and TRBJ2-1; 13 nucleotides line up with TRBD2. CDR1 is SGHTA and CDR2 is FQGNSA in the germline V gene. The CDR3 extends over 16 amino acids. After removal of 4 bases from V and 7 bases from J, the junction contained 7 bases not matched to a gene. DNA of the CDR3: TGTGCCAGCAGCTACCGACCGGGACTAGCGGGGAATGAGCAGTTCTTC. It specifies CASSYRPGLAGNEQFF.

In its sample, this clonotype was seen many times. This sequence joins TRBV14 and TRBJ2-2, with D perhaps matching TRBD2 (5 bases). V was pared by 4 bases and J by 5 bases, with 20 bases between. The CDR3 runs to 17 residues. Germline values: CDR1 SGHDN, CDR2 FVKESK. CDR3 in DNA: TGTGCCAGCAGCCCGCTGGACGCCCGCCGGGGTACCGGGGAGCTGTTTTTT. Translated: CASSPLDARRGTGELFF.